The next 2 T cell receptor beta chains were all read from a single sample in a study of Ad26.COV2.S vaccination and SARS-CoV-2 variants. Assay: immunoSEQ multiplex PCR; the TCRdb copy retains only in-frame clones and omits some. This table has 410,000 or so clones, approximately 90% appearing once. Treatment of the sample: some 20 received Ad26.COV2.S at low or high dose, single or two shots; roughly five received placebo; per-sample allocation not given. Samples analyzed were those drawn on day 63 after the first vaccine or placebo injection. The sample here was peripheral blood, taken in a trial of Ad26.COV2.S vaccine versus placebo. These receptors were taken from a person aged 18-60 years who received the Ad26.COV2.S COVID-19 vaccine or a placebo.

The V and J genes are TRBV4-3 and TRBJ2-7, with D perhaps TRBD1 (6 bases). The V end was cut by 4 bases, the J end by 5 bases, with 21 bases between. CDR3 length: 16 amino acids. The germline CDR1 and CDR2 sequences are LGHNA and YSLEER. DNA for the CDR3: TGCGCCAGCAGCCGGGGTTGGGGGACAAAGGTCGACGAGCAGTACTTC. Translating gives CASSRGWGTKVDEQYF.

As for this clone: At one of its ends the junction is not consistent with the germline gene, which may arise from a read error. The rearrangement uses TRBV11-3 and TRBJ2-3; D gene uncertain. The V gene's germline CDR1 is SGHNT and CDR2 YENEEA. The CDR3 is 13 residues long. The CDR3 here is CASSLDPLGTQYF. CDR3 in DNA: TGTGCCAGCAGCCTAGATCCTCTGGGTACGCAGTATTTT.